Here is one T cell receptor beta chain with its context. This sample was included in a study of cytomegalovirus exposure and HLA in healthy donors. The CDR3 is 13 residues long. CDR1 is GTSNPN and CDR2 is SVGIG in the germline V gene (reference sequence). Trimming at V came to 7 bases and at J to 8 bases, leaving 10 bases not matched to a gene. Assay used: immunoSEQ multiplex PCR; TCRdb lists only in-frame clones, some missing. The repertoire holds fewer than 95,000 clones, around 94% seen once, with 0.63% in the top ten. Separate from the approximately 670-subject first cohort, the approximately 120-subject validation cohort was the one that the donors belonged to.

Sequencing was performed on PBMCs. The TCR comes from a woman aged 18-35 years in good health and CMV-seronegative. The chain couples TRBV30 to TRBJ1-4; 7 nucleotides align to TRBD1. In DNA form, the CDR3 reads TGTGCCTCACAGGGGACGGCGAGGGAAAAACTGTTTTTT. Translated, it gives CASQGTAREKLFF.